The present T cell receptor beta chain was sequenced within a study of tumor and adjacent non-tumor tissue in lung cancer. Study outcomes and limitations: Compared with tumor, normal lung showed significantly lower TCR diversity.

On this clonotype itself: Its antigen is not known.

A modified ARM-PCR protocol with three rounds of nested PCR amplified TCRbeta. Each CDR3 protein gets one entry after TCRdb re-called the multiplex PCR reads with MiXCR. The data show over 110,000 distinct CDR3 sequences, 66% seen once. The germline V gene encodes CDR1 SGHKS and CDR2 YYEKEE (reference sequence). This CDR3 spans 13 amino acids. The template was RNA from unsorted bulk tissue. Source material: lung tumor tissue. The chain carries TRBV5-5 and TRBJ2-7, with D unresolved. The receptor comes from a man aged 55-75 years with small cell lung cancer. The CDR3: CVNSFLLHYEQYV. CDR3 in DNA: TGTGTCAACAGCTTTTTACTACACTACGAGCAGTACGTC.